The present entry profiles one T cell receptor beta chain with its context. The data originate from a study of T-cell reconstitution after alpha-beta-depleted transplantation in children. CDR1 SGHDT and CDR2 YYEEEE come from the germline V gene. With V trimmed by 4 bases and J by 9 bases, 12 bases remained unmatched. This CDR3 spans 15 amino acids. Molecular barcoding with unique molecular identifiers was used for the TCRbeta library. From the PCR reads, TCRdb called clonotypes with MiXCR, one entry per CDR3 protein. The sample lists around 700,000 distinct CDR3 sequences; about an eighth were seen once.

This TCR derives from a girl aged 2-10 years with congenital amegakaryocytic thrombocytopenia, due to receive a stem cell transplant. This chain uses TRBV5-6 with TRBJ2-1; 8 bases are shared with TRBD2. Sequencing used PBMCs, obtained before TCRalphabeta/CD19-depleted stem cell transplant. The CDR3 spells CASSASRAGAAEQFF. In DNA form, the CDR3 reads TGTGCCAGCAGCGCCAGCAGAGCGGGGGCGGCTGAGCAGTTCTTC. Supplemented by reference TRBV5-6 and TRBJ2-1, the full variable domain reads DAGVTQSPTHLIKTRGQQVTLRCSPKSGHDTVSWYQQALGQGPQFIFQYYEEEERQRGNFPDRFSGHQFPNYSSELNVNALLLGDSALYLCASSASRAGAAEQFFGPGTRLTVL.